A selection of T cell receptor beta chains follows, all from one sample in a study of T cell repertoires in cytomegalovirus infection. These TCRs' antigens remain unknown. TCRdb redid the calling of the reads with MiXCR, one entry per CDR3 protein. Altogether some 200,000 distinct CDR3 sequences are present, around two fifths being singletons, with the ten largest covering 55% to 70%. Source: CD8+ T cells from cultured PBMCs, taken from culture after CMV antigen stimulation. The receptors originated from a human donor in good health (CMV status not recorded). Some clones in this sample may be carry-over from other donors' samples. The CDR3 runs from the conserved cysteine through the conserved F or W. The D gene is left open where the match is weak. Not all rows give a size; the values are once, few, many and, for expanded clones, a class.

>NA|TRBV6-5|TRBJ1-2|NA
TGTGCCAGCAGTCCCCTAACAAGGACAATGGACTACACCTTC
CASSPLTRTMDYTF
>NA|TRBV29-1|TRBJ2-7|few
TGCAGCGTTGAACCCACCAGCTTGGGCGAGCAGTACTTC
CSVEPTSLGEQYF
>NA|TRBV6-2/TRBV6-3|TRBJ1-2|NA
TGTGCCAGCAGCCCGGACCCGTATGGCTACACCTTC
CASSPDPYGYTF
>NA|TRBV7-2|TRBJ2-2|NA
TGTGCCAGCATGGGACCAACCCTGACCGGGGAGCTGTTTTTT
CASMGPTLTGELFF
>TRBD2|TRBV5-1|TRBJ2-1|NA
TGCGCCAGCAGCTCCCGGACTAGCGGGAGGGCTGAGCAGTTCTTC
CASSSRTSGRAEQFF
>TRBD2|TRBV6-1|TRBJ2-1|NA
TGTGCCAGCAGCCTCGGGGGGGCGGCATACAATGAGCAGTTCTTC
CASSLGGAAYNEQFF
>NA|TRBV12-3/TRBV12-4|TRBJ1-2|few
TGTGCCAGCACTAGGGGGGGTCTAACGCGTTATGGCTACACCTTC
CASTRGGLTRYGYTF
>TRBD2|TRBV7-2|TRBJ2-2|many
TGTGCCAGCAGCCCCCGGGGAGGGGCCTATAACACCGGAGAGCTGTTTTTT
CASSPRGGAYNTGELFF
>TRBD2|TRBV9|TRBJ2-5|NA
TGTGCCAGCAGCGCCTCCGGGACTAGCGCTCAAGAGACCCAGTACTTC
CASSASGTSAQETQYF
>NA|TRBV28|TRBJ1-5|NA
TGTGCCAGCAGTAACACCCAATATAGCAATCAGCCCCAGCATTTT
CASSNTQYSNQPQHF
>NA|TRBV11-2|TRBJ2-2|NA
TGTGCCAGCAGCTGGGACTTAACCGGGGAGCTGTTTTTT
CASSWDLTGELFF
>NA|TRBV7-4|TRBJ1-4|NA
TGTGCCAGCAGCCCCCGGGACGGGTTAATTGAAAAACTGTTTTTT
CASSPRDGLIEKLFF
>TRBD1|TRBV27|TRBJ2-1|NA
TGTGCCAGCAGTTTTCGGGGACAGAGCTCCTACAATGAGCAGTTCTTC
CASSFRGQSSYNEQFF
>NA|TRBV7-8|TRBJ1-2|many
TGTGCCAGCAGGTCTCCCGGGGAGGTGGTTGGCTACACCTTC
CASRSPGEVVGYTF
>NA|TRBV7-4|TRBJ2-7|few
TGTGCCAGCAGTTCTGGGACGGCTTCCTCCTACGAGCAGTACTTC
CASSSGTASSYEQYF
>NA|TRBV27|TRBJ2-1|NA
TGTGCCAGCAGTCCCTTCGCCAGCTCCTACAATGAGCAGTTCTTC
CASSPFASSYNEQFF
>NA|TRBV12-3/TRBV12-4|TRBJ2-7|NA
TGTGCCAGCAGCATCACAGGCCCCTACGAGCAGTACTTC
CASSITGPYEQYF
>TRBD1|TRBV12-3/TRBV12-4|TRBJ1-3|NA
TGTGCCAGCAGTCAGGGGGACAGGGTGGATCCGGGCGGAAACACCATATATTTT
CASSQGDRVDPGGNTIYF
>TRBD1|TRBV27|TRBJ1-5|NA
TGTGCCAGCAGTTTGACAGGGAAGGATCAGCCCCAGCATTTT
CASSLTGKDQPQHF
>NA|TRBV12-3/TRBV12-4|TRBJ2-5|NA
TGTGCCAGCAGTTCGTCGACGGAGACCCAGTACTTC
CASSSSTETQYF
>NA|TRBV5-1|TRBJ1-1|few
TGCGCCAGCAGCTACGACTTGAACACTGAAGCTTTCTTT
CASSYDLNTEAFF
>NA|TRBV7-4|TRBJ2-1|few
TGTGCCAGCAGCTTAGTTAGCGGACTAAACAATGAGCAGTTCTTC
CASSLVSGLNNEQFF
>NA|TRBV2|TRBJ2-1|NA
TGTGCCAGACACGGCAGAAACAATGAGCAGTTCTTC
CARHGRNNEQFF
>NA|TRBV28|TRBJ1-5|few
TGTGCCAGCAGTTTCCCCAGGGCGGACAATCAGCCCCAGCATTTT
CASSFPRADNQPQHF
>NA|TRBV29-1|TRBJ1-3|NA
TGCAGCGTTGATTCAGACATCTCTGGAAACACCATATATTTT
CSVDSDISGNTIYF
>TRBD2|TRBV7-9|TRBJ2-5|few
TGTGCCAGCAGCCCCGTAGCTAGCGGACCCCAAGAGACCCAGTACTTC
CASSPVASGPQETQYF